Below are 26 T cell receptor beta chains sequenced from a single sample in a study of shared clonotypes between healthy human individuals. Assay: immunoSEQ multiplex PCR; the TCRdb copy retains only in-frame clones and omits some. Of about 2.4 million clones in the sample, 80% to 95% were seen once. Source material: naive CD4+ T cells from PBMCs. Subset of the sample: CD45RA+ positively selected. These receptors were collected from a man aged 18-30 years in good health. Some clones in this sample may be carry-over from other donors' samples.

Regarding this clone: The same CDR3 is also encoded by other DNA sequences in this sample. The J gene is TRBJ2-5, the V gene TRBV20-1; D gene unclear. The end of the DNA aligns better with TRBJ2-7, so the J call may be wrong. Germline V gene data show CDR1 as DFQATT and CDR2 as SNEGSKA (reference sequence). The CDR3 length is 11 residues. The CDR3 DNA reads as TGCAGTGCTAGAGGCCCCTACGAGCAGTACTTC. Residues: CSARGPYEQYF.

The CDR3 DNA sequence: TGTGCCAGCAGTACCAATGGGGGGAGAGCTTTCTTT. Translated: CASSTNGGRAFF. This chain joins TRBV5-6 and TRBJ1-1; maybe TRBD1 (5 bases). The ends were cut back, 5 bases at V and 10 bases at J, with 15 bases in the middle. Germline V CDR1 and CDR2: SGHDT, YYEEEE. This CDR3 has 12 amino acids.

This clone showed up just once. CDR3 region: CASSLGLTGGASGELFF. The CDR3, as DNA: TGCGCCAGCAGCTTGGGATTGACAGGGGGCGCGTCCGGGGAGCTGTTTTTT. The chain has TRBV5-1 and TRBJ2-2, with TRBD1 identical over 10 bases. This CDR3 contains 17 residues. Germline V lookup: CDR1 SGHRS, CDR2 YFSETQ. After removal of 0 bases from V and 6 bases from J, the junction contained 8 bases not matched to a gene.

This clone was observed once. V and J are TRBV5-1 and TRBJ2-6; maybe TRBD1 (8 bases). The CDR3 extends over 18 amino acids. The germline CDR1 and CDR2 sequences are SGHRS and YFSETQ. V dropped 7 bases and J dropped 0 bases, with 20 bases sitting between them. The CDR3 is CASGTGGAYSSGANVLTF. The DNA for the CDR3 is TGCGCCAGCGGAACAGGGGGGGCGTATAGCTCTGGGGCCAACGTCCTGACTTTC.

V usage is TRBV29-1 and J usage is TRBJ1-3, with TRBD1 as a possible D gene (6 bases). V lost 2 bases, J lost 3 bases, and 11 bases lay in between. This CDR3 is built from 14 residues. Germline loops: CDR1 SQVTM, CDR2 ANQGSEA. The CDR3 coding sequence is TGCAGCGTTGAACCAACAGGGTTTGGAAACACCATATATTTT. Residues: CSVEPTGFGNTIYF.

As DNA, the CDR3 is TGTGCCAGCAGCGTAGTCCCACTGAACACCGGGGAGCTGTTTTTT. Protein sequence: CASSVVPLNTGELFF. The chain couples TRBV9 to TRBJ2-2; D not resolved. The CDR3 covers 15 residues. Germline-derived CDR1 and CDR2 are SGDLS and YYNGEE. The germline V and J ends were trimmed by 0 bases and 1 base, with 7 bases remaining between them.

The V call is TRBV5-1, the J call TRBJ1-2; 8 nucleotides agree with TRBD1. Germline trimming cut 4 bases from V and 7 bases from J; bases unmatched to any gene: 9. Germline values: CDR1 SGHRS, CDR2 YFSETQ. CDR3 length equals 14 residues. As DNA, the CDR3 is TGCGCCAGCAGCGTCAACCAGGGGGCAGGTGGCTACACCTTC. Translating gives CASSVNQGAGGYTF.

V gene TRBV5-1 combines with J gene TRBJ2-6, with D perhaps TRBD1 (6 bases). CDR3 size: 15 residues. Looked up from germline, CDR1 is SGHRS and CDR2 is YFSETQ. V shed 4 bases and J shed 1 base, with 9 bases lying between them. CDR3 protein: CASSAQGSGANVLTF. Here the CDR3 DNA reads TGCGCCAGCAGCGCACAGGGATCTGGGGCCAACGTCCTGACTTTC.

The rearrangement joins TRBV9 to TRBJ1-3; no firm D call. This CDR3 contains 15 residues. V was trimmed by 3 bases and J by 4 bases, leaving 14 bases between them. CDR1 and CDR2 from the germline V gene are SGDLS and YYNGEE. In nucleotides, the CDR3 is TGTGCCAGCAGCGCCGTTCAAGCGCAGGGAAACACCATATATTTT. This codes for CASSAVQAQGNTIYF.

The J gene is TRBJ1-2, the V gene TRBV7-9; TRBD1 is a possible D gene (5 bases). This CDR3 has 13 residues. Germline V lookup: CDR1 SEHNR, CDR2 FQNEAQ (reference sequence). Trimming took 8 bases from V and 5 from J, leaving 15 bases between them. In DNA, the CDR3 is TGTGCCAGCGCACGGGGGGTTGGTTATGGCTACACCTTC. It is translated as CASARGVGYGYTF.

This rearrangement joins TRBV18 to TRBJ1-1, with D possibly being TRBD1 (6 bases). CDR3 length: 14 residues. V dropped 1 base and J dropped 4 bases, with 10 bases sitting between them. Germline V gene sequence: CDR1 KGHSH, CDR2 LQKENI. CDR3 DNA sequence: TGTGCCAGCTCACCACAACAGGGCTTCACTGAAGCTTTCTTT. This gives the protein CASSPQQGFTEAFF. The whole variable domain, filled in from reference TRBV18 and TRBJ1-1, reads NAGVMQNPRHLVRRRGQEARLRCSPMKGHSHVYWYRQLPEEGLKFMVYLQKENIIDESGMPKERFSAEFPKEGPSILRIQQVVRGDSAAYFCASSPQQGFTEAFFGQGTRLTVV.

Regarding this clone: The same CDR3 also results from other DNA sequences found in this sample. The genes are TRBV9 and TRBJ1-2; 7 bases agree with TRBD1. This CDR3 has 13 amino acids. Germline V CDR1 and CDR2: SGDLS, YYNGEE. Losses at the gene ends were 0 bases for V and 8 bases for J; bases not matched to a gene: 4. CDR3 residues: CASSVEQGGGYTF. CDR3 sequence (DNA): TGTGCCAGCAGCGTAGAGCAGGGGGGCGGCTACACCTTC.

V gene TRBV4-1 combines with J gene TRBJ2-7; D gene ambiguous. This CDR3 spans 14 amino acids. The V end lost 0 bases, the J end lost 7 bases, and 13 bases lay between the germline ends. Germline CDR1 and CDR2: MGHRA and YSYEKL. This chain's CDR3 is CASSQDGIFLEQYF. DNA for the CDR3: TGCGCCAGCAGCCAAGATGGGATCTTTTTGGAGCAGTACTTC.

CDR3 sequence (DNA): TGTGCCAGCAGCCTAAGGGGCGGGGCCGAGCAGTACTTC. This codes for CASSLRGGAEQYF. The chain employs TRBV7-3 and TRBJ2-7; possibly TRBD2 for D (6 bases). This CDR3 has 13 residues. The V end was cut by 5 bases, the J end by 6 bases, with 14 bases between. The germline gives CDR1 SGHTA, CDR2 FQGTGA.

CDR3 in amino acids: CSAAAQTGSEQYF. In nucleotides, the CDR3 is TGCAGCGCGGCCGCCCAGACGGGGTCCGAGCAGTACTTC. J is TRBJ2-7 and V is TRBV29-1, with D possibly being TRBD2 (5 bases). Per the germline V gene, CDR1 is SQVTM and CDR2 is ANQGSEA. The CDR3 is 13 amino acids. V lost 7 bases to trimming and J lost 6 bases, with 19 bases between them.

This chain links TRBV27 with TRBJ2-7, with D uncertain. The CDR3 spans 14 residues. V dropped 7 bases and J dropped 0 bases, with 13 bases sitting between them. Per germline, CDR1 MNHEY and CDR2 SMNVEV (reference sequence). The CDR3 bases are TGTGCCAGCAAGGCACAGCCGTCCTCCTACGAGCAGTACTTC. Its translation is CASKAQPSSYEQYF.

The rearrangement uses TRBV2 and TRBJ1-1; D gene ambiguous. This CDR3 has 15 amino acids. From germline, CDR1 is SNHLY and CDR2 FYNNEI. With 4 bases removed from V and 1 base from J, the gap between germline ends came to 13 bases. This CDR3 is CASSVRAAANTEAFF. The CDR3, as DNA: TGTGCCAGCAGTGTTCGCGCAGCGGCGAACACTGAAGCTTTCTTT.

DNA of the CDR3: TGCGCCAGCAGCCAAGAAACGCAGGGAAGCGGCTACACCTTC. It specifies CASSQETQGSGYTF. The gene calls are TRBV4-3 and TRBJ1-2; D may be TRBD1 (5 bases). The CDR3 contains 14 residues. V was clipped by 0 bases and J by 8 bases, with 13 bases between them. CDR1 and CDR2 (germline): LGHNA, YSLEER.

The chain recombines TRBV6-1 with TRBJ2-5; 7 bases are shared with TRBD1. The CDR3 length is 15 residues. Germline CDR1 MNHNS, CDR2 SASEGT. V lost 8 bases and J lost 6; bases outside the gene matches: 15. The CDR3 DNA reads as TGTGCCAGCTACCGACAAACAGGGGTGGGAAAGACCCAGTACTTC. This gives the protein CASYRQTGVGKTQYF.

The chain employs TRBV7-2 and TRBJ1-2; D gene ambiguous. CDR1 is SGHTA and CDR2 is FQGNSA in the germline V gene. The CDR3 has 12 amino acids. Trimming removed 5 bases from V and 4 bases from J, with 8 bases in between. In nucleotides, the CDR3 is TGTGCCAGCAGCACCAGTACCTATGGCTACACCTTC. Translating gives CASSTSTYGYTF.

Concerning this clone: Other DNA sequences in this sample translate to the same CDR3. The chain uses TRBV5-4 and TRBJ2-5; D call uncertain. The V gene lost 0 bases and the J gene lost 2 bases, with 5 bases spanning the gap. From germline, CDR1 is SGHNT and CDR2 YYREEE (reference sequence). This CDR3 comprises 13 residues. This CDR3 is CASSLGSQETQYF. CDR3 sequence (DNA): TGTGCCAGCAGCTTGGGTTCTCAAGAGACCCAGTACTTC.

The gene calls are TRBV11-2 and TRBJ2-5; the D gene is possibly TRBD2 (6 bases). The end of the DNA fits TRBJ2-7 better, so the J call may be wrong. The CDR3 contains 15 residues. CDR1 and CDR2 from the germline V gene are SGHAT and FQNNGV. The DNA of the CDR3 is TGTGCCAGCAGCCGCGGGACTCCCGTCGGCTACGAGCAGTACTTC. It encodes CASSRGTPVGYEQYF.

The CDR3 DNA follows: TGTGCCAGCAGCCTTATGCGGGCTTACACAGATACGCAGTATTTT. This gives the protein CASSLMRAYTDTQYF. V is TRBV7-9 and J is TRBJ2-3, with TRBD2 as a possible D gene (5 bases). CDR1 is SEHNR, CDR2 FQNEAQ, per germline (reference sequence). Trimming stripped 5 bases from V and 2 bases from J, with 14 bases between. The CDR3 length is 15 residues.

With regard to this clone: Additional DNA sequences in this sample encode the identical CDR3. The rearrangement links TRBV29-1 to TRBJ2-6; D is unclear. Trimming shortened V by 6 bases and J by 1 base, and 4 bases separated the two germline ends. This CDR3 contains 12 residues. Germline CDR1 and CDR2: SQVTM and ANQGSEA. In nucleotides, the CDR3 is TGCAGCGTCGTATCTGGGGCCAACGTCCTGACTTTC. As protein: CSVVSGANVLTF.

The chain recombines TRBV28 with TRBJ2-5, with 12 bases lining up with TRBD1. The germline V gene encodes CDR1 MDHEN and CDR2 SYDVKM. V dropped 6 bases and J dropped 5; count of bases not matched to a gene: 4. This CDR3 comprises 14 residues. In DNA, the CDR3 is TGTGCCAGCAGACGGGACAGGGGGCGGGAGACCCAGTACTTC. Translated, it gives CASRRDRGRETQYF.

This chain uses TRBV27 with TRBJ2-5, with 10 bases matching TRBD1. The J segment lost 4 bases and the V segment lost 7 bases, leaving 9 bases of the junction unmatched. Looked up from germline, CDR1 is MNHEY and CDR2 is SMNVEV (reference sequence). The CDR3 spans 15 residues. The CDR3 sequence: CASITGQGSLETQYF. DNA of the CDR3: TGTGCCAGCATCACGGGACAGGGGTCATTAGAGACCCAGTACTTC.